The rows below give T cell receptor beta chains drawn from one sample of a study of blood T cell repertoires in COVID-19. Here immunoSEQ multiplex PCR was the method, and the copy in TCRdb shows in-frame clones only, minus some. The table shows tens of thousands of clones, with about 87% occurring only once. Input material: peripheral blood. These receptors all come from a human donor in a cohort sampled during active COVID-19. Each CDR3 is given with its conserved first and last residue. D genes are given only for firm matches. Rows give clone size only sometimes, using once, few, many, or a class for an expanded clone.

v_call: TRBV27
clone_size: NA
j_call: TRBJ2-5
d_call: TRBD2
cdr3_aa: CASSKPGLEGVQGTQYF
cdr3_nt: TGTGCCAGCAGTAAACCGGGACTAGAGGGGGTCCAAGGAACCCAGTACTTC

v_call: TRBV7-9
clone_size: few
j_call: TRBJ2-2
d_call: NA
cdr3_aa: CASLSPNFGELFF
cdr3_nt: TGTGCCAGTCTAAGTCCGAACTTCGGGGAGCTGTTTTTT

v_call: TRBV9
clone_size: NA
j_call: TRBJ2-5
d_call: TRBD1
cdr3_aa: CASSELDRAWGTQYF
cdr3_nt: TGTGCCAGCAGCGAGTTGGACAGGGCCTGGGGGACCCAGTACTTC

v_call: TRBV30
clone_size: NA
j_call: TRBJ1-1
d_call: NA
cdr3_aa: CAWSTGPIDEAFF
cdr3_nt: TGTGCCTGGAGTACCGGTCCAATAGATGAAGCTTTCTTT

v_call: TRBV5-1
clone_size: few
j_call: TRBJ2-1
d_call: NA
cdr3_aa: CASRLGELYNEQFF
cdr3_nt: TGCGCCAGCAGGTTGGGGGAGCTCTACAATGAGCAGTTCTTC

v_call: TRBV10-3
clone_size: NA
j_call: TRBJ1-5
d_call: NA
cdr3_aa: CAISGVGEVQPQHF
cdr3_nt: TGTGCCATCAGTGGCGTAGGGGAGGTACAGCCCCAGCATTTT

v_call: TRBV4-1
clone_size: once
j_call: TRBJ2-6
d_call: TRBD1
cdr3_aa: CASSYHQRQGVSGANVLTF
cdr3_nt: TGCGCCAGCAGCTACCACCAACGACAGGGGGTTTCTGGGGCCAACGTCCTGACTTTC

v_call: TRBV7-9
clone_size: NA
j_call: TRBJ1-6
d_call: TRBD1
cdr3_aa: CASSLGQGFYNSPLHF
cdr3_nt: TGTGCCAGCAGCTTAGGACAGGGCTTCTATAATTCACCCCTCCACTTT

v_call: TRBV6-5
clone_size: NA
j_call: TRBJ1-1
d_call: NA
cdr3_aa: CASTHLGNTEAFF
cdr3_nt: TGTGCCAGCACCCACCTAGGGAACACTGAAGCTTTCTTT

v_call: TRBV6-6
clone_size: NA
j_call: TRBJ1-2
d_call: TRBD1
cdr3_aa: CASLGTTGVFDYGYTF
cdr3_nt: TGTGCCAGCCTAGGGACGACAGGGGTTTTTGACTATGGCTACACCTTC

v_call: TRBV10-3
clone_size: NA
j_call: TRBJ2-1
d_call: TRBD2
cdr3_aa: CAISGLAAGSYNEQFF
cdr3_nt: TGTGCCATCTCGGGACTAGCGGCTGGATCCTACAATGAGCAGTTCTTC

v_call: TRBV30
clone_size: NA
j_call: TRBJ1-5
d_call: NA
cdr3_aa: CAWTGKCNQPQHF
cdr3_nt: TGTGCCTGGACAGGTAAGTGCAATCAGCCCCAGCATTTT

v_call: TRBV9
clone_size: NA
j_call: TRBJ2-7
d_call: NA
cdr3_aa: CASSVDNAGSYEQYF
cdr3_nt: TGTGCCAGCAGCGTAGATAACGCAGGGTCCTACGAGCAGTACTTC

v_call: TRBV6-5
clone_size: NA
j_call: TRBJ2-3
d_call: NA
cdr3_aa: CASRRDSIETDTQYF
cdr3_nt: TGTGCCAGCAGGCGCGACTCTATAGAAACAGATACGCAGTATTTT

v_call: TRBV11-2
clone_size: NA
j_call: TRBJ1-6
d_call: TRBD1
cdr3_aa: CASSLGLTGSKSPLHF
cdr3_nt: TGTGCCAGCAGCTTAGGCCTGACAGGGTCGAAATCACCCCTCCACTTT

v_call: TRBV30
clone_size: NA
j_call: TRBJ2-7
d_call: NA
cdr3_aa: CAWSKTSEQYF
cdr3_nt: TGTGCCTGGAGTAAGACAAGCGAGCAGTACTTC

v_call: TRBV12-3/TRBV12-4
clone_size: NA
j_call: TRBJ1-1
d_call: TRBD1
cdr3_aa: CASSPDRSGKAFF
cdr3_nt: TGTGCCAGCAGTCCGGACAGGTCTGGGAAAGCTTTCTTT

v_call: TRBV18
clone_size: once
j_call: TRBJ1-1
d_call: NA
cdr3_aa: CASSMRTEAFF
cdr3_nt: TGTGCCAGCTCTATGAGAACTGAAGCTTTCTTT

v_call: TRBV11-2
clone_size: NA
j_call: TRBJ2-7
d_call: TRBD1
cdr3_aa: CASSLTGTGGYEQYF
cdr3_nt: TGTGCCAGCAGCCTTACCGGGACAGGGGGCTACGAGCAGTACTTC

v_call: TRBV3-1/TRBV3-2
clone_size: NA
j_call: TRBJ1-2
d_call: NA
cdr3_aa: CASSQGLGMGYGYTF
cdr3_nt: TGTGCCAGCAGCCAAGGCCTAGGAATGGGCTATGGCTACACCTTC

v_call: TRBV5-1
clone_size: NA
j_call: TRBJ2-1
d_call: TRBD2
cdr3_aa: CASSLATGLAVSPSYNEQFF
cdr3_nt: TGCGCCAGCAGCTTGGCCACGGGACTAGCGGTAAGCCCCTCCTACAATGAGCAGTTCTTC

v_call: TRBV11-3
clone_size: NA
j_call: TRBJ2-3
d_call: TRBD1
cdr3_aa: CASSLGGTDIDTQYF
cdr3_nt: TGTGCCAGCAGCTTAGGTGGGACAGACATAGATACGCAGTATTTT

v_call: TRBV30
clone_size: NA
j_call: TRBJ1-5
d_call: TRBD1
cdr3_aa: CAWAGQGLDQPQHF
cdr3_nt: TGTGCCTGGGCGGGACAGGGCCTTGACCAGCCCCAGCATTTT

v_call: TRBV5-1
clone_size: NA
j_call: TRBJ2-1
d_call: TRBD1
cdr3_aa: CASSLSQGVNEQFF
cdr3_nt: TGCGCCAGCAGCTTGTCACAGGGGGTCAATGAGCAGTTCTTC

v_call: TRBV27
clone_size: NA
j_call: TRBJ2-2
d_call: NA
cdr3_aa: CASSYGLRTGELFF
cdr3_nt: TGTGCCAGCAGTTATGGGTTGAGGACCGGGGAGCTGTTTTTT

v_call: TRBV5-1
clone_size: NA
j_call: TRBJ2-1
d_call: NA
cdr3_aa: CASTPGDLTAGQFF
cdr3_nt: TGCGCCAGCACCCCCGGGGATCTTACCGCCGGGCAGTTCTTC

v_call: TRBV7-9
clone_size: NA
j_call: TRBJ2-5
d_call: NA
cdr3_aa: CASSLAAVWAQYF
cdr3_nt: TGTGCCAGCAGCTTAGCCGCGGTATGGGCCCAGTACTTC

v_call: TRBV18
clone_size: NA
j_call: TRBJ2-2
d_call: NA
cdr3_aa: CASSPRGVRNTGELFF
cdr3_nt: TGTGCCAGCTCACCACGGGGGGTGAGAAACACCGGGGAGCTGTTTTTT

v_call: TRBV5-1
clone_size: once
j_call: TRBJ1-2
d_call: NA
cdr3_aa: CASSQDSRGYGYTF
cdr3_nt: TGCGCCAGCAGCCAGGACAGCCGGGGCTATGGCTACACCTTC

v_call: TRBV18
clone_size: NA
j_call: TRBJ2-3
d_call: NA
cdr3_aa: CASSSRGSTDTQYF
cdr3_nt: TGTGCCAGCTCATCGCGGGGAAGCACAGATACGCAGTATTTT

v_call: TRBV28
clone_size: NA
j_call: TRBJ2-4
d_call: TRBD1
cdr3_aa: CASSTSGTGLDIQYF
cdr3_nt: TGTGCCAGCAGTACCTCCGGGACAGGGTTGGACATTCAGTACTTC

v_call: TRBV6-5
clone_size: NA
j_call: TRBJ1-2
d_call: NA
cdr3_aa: CASSPGARGYTF
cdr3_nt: TGTGCCAGCAGTCCAGGGGCGAGGGGCTACACCTTC

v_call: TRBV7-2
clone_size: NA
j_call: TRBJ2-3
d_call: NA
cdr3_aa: CASSFVDTQYF
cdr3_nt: TGTGCCAGCAGCTTCGTAGATACGCAGTATTTT

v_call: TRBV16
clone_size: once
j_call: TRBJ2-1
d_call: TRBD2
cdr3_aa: CASSQPPGGSSNEQFF
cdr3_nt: TGTGCCAGCAGCCAACCTCCCGGGGGGAGCTCCAATGAGCAGTTCTTC

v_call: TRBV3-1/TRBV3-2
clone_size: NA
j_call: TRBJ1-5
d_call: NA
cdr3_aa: CASAGGYNQPQHF
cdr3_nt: TGTGCCAGTGCGGGGGGGTACAATCAGCCCCAGCATTTT

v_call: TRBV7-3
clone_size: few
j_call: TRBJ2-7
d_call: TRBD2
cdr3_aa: CASSPGHSGGADEQYF
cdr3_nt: TGTGCCAGCAGCCCGGGCCATAGCGGGGGGGCCGACGAGCAGTACTTC

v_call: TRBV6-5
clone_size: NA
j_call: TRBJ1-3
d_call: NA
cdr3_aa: CASSYEPGISGNTIYF
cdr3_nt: TGTGCCAGCAGTTACGAGCCCGGGATCTCTGGAAACACCATATATTTT

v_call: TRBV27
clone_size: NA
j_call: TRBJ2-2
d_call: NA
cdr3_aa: CASSLLRPESTGELFF
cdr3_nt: TGTGCCAGCAGTTTATTGAGGCCCGAGTCCACCGGGGAGCTGTTTTTT

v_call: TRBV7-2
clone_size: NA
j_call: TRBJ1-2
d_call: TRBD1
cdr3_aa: CASSTRQGQGYTF
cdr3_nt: TGTGCCAGCAGCACCCGACAGGGGCAAGGCTACACCTTC

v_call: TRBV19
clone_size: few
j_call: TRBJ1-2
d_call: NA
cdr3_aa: CASSTTSTGAYGYTF
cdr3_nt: TGTGCCAGTAGTACAACCTCGACAGGAGCTTATGGCTACACCTTC

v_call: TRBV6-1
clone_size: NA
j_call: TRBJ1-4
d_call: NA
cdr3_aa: CASSEPEANEKLFF
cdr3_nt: TGTGCCAGCAGTGAACCCGAGGCTAATGAAAAACTGTTTTTT

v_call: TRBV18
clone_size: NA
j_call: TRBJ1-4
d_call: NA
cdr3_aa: CASSPDSLREKLFF
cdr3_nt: TGTGCCAGCTCACCTGACAGTCTTCGGGAAAAACTGTTTTTT

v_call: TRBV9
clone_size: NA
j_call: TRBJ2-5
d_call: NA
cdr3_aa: CASSVRGQETQYF
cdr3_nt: TGTGCCAGCAGCGTAAGGGGTCAAGAGACCCAGTACTTC

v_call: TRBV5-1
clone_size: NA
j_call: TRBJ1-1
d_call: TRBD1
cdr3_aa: CASSQLTGMNTEAFF
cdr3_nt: TGCGCCAGCAGCCAACTGACAGGGATGAACACTGAAGCTTTCTTT

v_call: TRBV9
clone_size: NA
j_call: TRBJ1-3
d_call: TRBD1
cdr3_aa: CASSSEGTGSNTIYF
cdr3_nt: TGTGCCAGCAGCTCAGAAGGGACAGGGTCCAACACCATATATTTT

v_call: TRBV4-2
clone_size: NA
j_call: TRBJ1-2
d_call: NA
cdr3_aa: CASSLKGAYGYTF
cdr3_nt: TGTGCCAGCAGCCTCAAAGGAGCCTATGGCTACACCTTC

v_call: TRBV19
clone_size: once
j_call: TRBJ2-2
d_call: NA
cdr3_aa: CASRGWGQNTGELFF
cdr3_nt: TGTGCCAGTAGAGGATGGGGGCAGAACACCGGGGAGCTGTTTTTT

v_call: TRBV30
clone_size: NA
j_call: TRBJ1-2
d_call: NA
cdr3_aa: CACNGGSYGYTF
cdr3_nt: TGTGCCTGTAATGGGGGCTCCTATGGCTACACCTTC

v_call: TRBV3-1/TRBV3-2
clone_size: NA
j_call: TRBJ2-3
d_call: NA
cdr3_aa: CASSVRMSDTQYF
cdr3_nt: TGTGCCAGCAGCGTCCGTATGTCAGATACGCAGTATTTT

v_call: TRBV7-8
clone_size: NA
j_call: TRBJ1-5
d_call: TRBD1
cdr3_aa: CASSSGDSYNQPQHF
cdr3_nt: TGTGCCAGCAGCTCCGGGGACAGCTATAATCAGCCCCAGCATTTT

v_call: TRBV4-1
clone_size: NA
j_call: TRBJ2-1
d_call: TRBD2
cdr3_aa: CASSQDGGRSVNEQFF
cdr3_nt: TGCGCCAGCAGCCAAGACGGGGGGAGATCGGTCAATGAGCAGTTCTTC

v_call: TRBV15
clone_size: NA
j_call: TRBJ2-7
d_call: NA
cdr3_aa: CATSRDRMTREPSYEQYF
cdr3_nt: TGTGCCACCAGCAGAGATCGGATGACCCGGGAACCCTCCTACGAGCAGTACTTC

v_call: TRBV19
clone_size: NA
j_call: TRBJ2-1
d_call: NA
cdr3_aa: CASSAGGRQGIYEQFF
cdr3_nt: TGTGCCAGTAGCGCGGGAGGGAGACAGGGGATTTATGAGCAGTTCTTC

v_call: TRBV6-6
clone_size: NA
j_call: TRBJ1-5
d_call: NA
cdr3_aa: CASRPIGVSNQPQHF
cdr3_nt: TGTGCCAGCAGGCCGATCGGGGTTAGCAATCAGCCCCAGCATTTT

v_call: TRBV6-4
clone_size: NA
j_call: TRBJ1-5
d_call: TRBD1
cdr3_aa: CASSQGGGSNQPQHF
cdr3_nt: TGTGCCAGCAGTCAAGGGGGCGGAAGCAATCAGCCCCAGCATTTT

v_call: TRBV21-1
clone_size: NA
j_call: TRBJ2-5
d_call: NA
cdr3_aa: CASSKALDGTGAEETQYF
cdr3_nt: TGTGCCAGCAGCAAAGCGCTGGATGGGACAGGAGCGGAAGAGACCCAGTACTTC

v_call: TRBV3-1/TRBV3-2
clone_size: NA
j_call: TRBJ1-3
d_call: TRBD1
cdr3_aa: CASSPRTGTSGNTIYF
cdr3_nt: TGTGCCAGCAGCCCGCGGACAGGGACCTCTGGAAACACCATATATTTT